One sample yielded the 6 T cell receptor beta chains listed below, sequenced in a study of cytomegalovirus exposure and HLA in healthy donors. PCR involved 60 Vbeta and 13 Jbeta primers. The data were produced by immunoSEQ multiplex PCR, yet TCRdb's version contains in-frame clones alone and is incomplete. This table holds approximately 79,000 clones, roughly 79% found once. Sample: PBMCs. Receptors were obtained from a man aged 40-55 years in good health and CMV-seronegative.

The chain links TRBV5-1 to TRBJ2-5, with 8 bases lining up with TRBD1. CDR1 SGHRS and CDR2 YFSETQ come from the germline V gene. The CDR3 loop spans 15 amino acids. J was trimmed by 2 bases and V by 4 bases; bases with no gene match: 7. CDR3 residues: CASSGVTGGQETQYF. As DNA, the CDR3 is TGCGCCAGCAGCGGGGTAACAGGGGGGCAAGAGACCCAGTACTTC.

The V gene is TRBV19, the J gene TRBJ2-7; TRBD1 aligns across 11 bases. Germline V lookup: CDR1 LNHDA, CDR2 SQIVND (reference sequence). This CDR3 has 15 amino acids. V lost 7 bases and J lost 4; bases outside the gene matches: 9. The CDR3 DNA follows: TGTGCCAGTACCAGGACCGGGACAGGGGGATACGAGCAGTACTTC. This translates into CASTRTGTGGYEQYF.

The V call is TRBV5-1, the J call TRBJ1-5, with D perhaps matching TRBD1 (5 bases). CDR1 SGHRS and CDR2 YFSETQ come from the germline V gene. This CDR3 spans 14 amino acids. With 3 bases removed from V and 2 bases from J, the gap between germline ends came to 9 bases. This CDR3 is CASSYTGGNQPQHF. The CDR3 region has the DNA TGCGCCAGCAGCTATACAGGAGGCAATCAGCCCCAGCATTTT.

The CDR3 coding sequence is TGTGCCAGCAGCTTATTAGGGGTCAATCAGCCCCAGCATTTT. Protein: CASSLLGVNQPQHF. The gene calls are TRBV7-2 and TRBJ1-5; TRBD1 is a possible D gene (5 bases). The V and J ends lost 2 bases and 3 bases respectively, with 8 bases between them. This CDR3 has 14 residues. The germline V gene encodes CDR1 SGHTA and CDR2 FQGNSA.

V usage is TRBV18 and J usage is TRBJ1-4; 10 positions match TRBD1. The CDR3 is made up of 16 amino acids. CDR1 and CDR2 (germline): KGHSH, LQKENI. Germline trimming cut 2 bases from V and 7 bases from J; bases unmatched to any gene: 7. CDR3 protein: CASSPSDRGRSEKLFF. The CDR3 coding sequence is TGTGCCAGCTCACCAAGCGACAGGGGGCGGAGTGAAAAACTGTTTTTT.

CDR3 protein: CASSLISGSYNEQFF. CDR3 DNA sequence: TGTGCCAGCAGCTTAATTAGCGGTAGCTACAATGAGCAGTTCTTC. V is TRBV7-2 and J is TRBJ2-1; D is perhaps TRBD2 (6 bases). The CDR3 totals 15 residues. Trimming left V 2 bases short and J 3 bases short, with 11 bases between. Looked up from germline, CDR1 is SGHTA and CDR2 is FQGNSA.